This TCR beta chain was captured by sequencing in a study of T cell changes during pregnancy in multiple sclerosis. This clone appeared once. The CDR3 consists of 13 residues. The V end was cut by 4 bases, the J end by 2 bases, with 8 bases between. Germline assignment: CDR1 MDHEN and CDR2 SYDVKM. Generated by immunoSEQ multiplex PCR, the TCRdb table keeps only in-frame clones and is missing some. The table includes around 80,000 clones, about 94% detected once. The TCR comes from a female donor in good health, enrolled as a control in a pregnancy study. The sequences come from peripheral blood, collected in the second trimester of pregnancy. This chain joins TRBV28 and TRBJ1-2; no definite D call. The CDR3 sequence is CASSSGSNYGYTF. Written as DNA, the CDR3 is TGTGCCAGCAGTTCGGGGTCCAACTATGGCTACACCTTC.